Each of the 19 T cell receptor beta chains below was sequenced from the same sample in a study of neurological immune-mediated disorders. TCRdb reprocessed the 5' RACE reads via MiXCR and lists one record per CDR3 protein. The sample yields 50,000 or so distinct CDR3 sequences, 3.6% seen once. The sample taken for sequencing was PBMCs. These receptor sequences come from a young man with multiple sclerosis.

This clonotype occurred many times. The rearrangement links TRBV7-9 to TRBJ2-6, with 7 bases aligning to TRBD1. This CDR3 spans 17 amino acids. CDR1 and CDR2 (germline): SEHNR, FQNEAQ (reference sequence). Trimming took 5 bases from V and 0 from J; bases not matched to a gene: 7. CDR3 DNA: TGTGCCAGCAGCGACAGGGACCCCCTCTCTGGGGCCAACGTCCTGACTTTC. As protein: CASSDRDPLSGANVLTF.

Comment on this clonotype: One end of the junction is discordant with germline, which a read error may explain. V and J are TRBV27 and TRBJ1-6; D not certain. The length of the CDR3 is 14 residues. The V gene's germline CDR1 is MNHEY and CDR2 SMNVEV (reference sequence). The CDR3 DNA follows: TGTGCCAGCAAAGGGTCCCCCGCCGCGACACCCCTCAACTTT. Its translation is CASKGSPAATPLNF.

As regards this clonotype: This may come from a read error, since a much larger clone is one base off. The chain has TRBV2 and TRBJ2-7, with D perhaps matching TRBD1 (5 bases). The V and J ends lost 3 bases and 7 bases respectively, with 10 bases between them. CDR1 is SNHLY and CDR2 is FYNNEI in the germline V gene. This CDR3 spans 12 amino acids. The CDR3 protein is CASSDDRKEQYF. As DNA, the CDR3 is TGTGCCAGCAGTGATGACAGAAAAGAGCAGTACTTC.

In the case of this clonotype: This CDR3 is missing its conserved last phenylalanine or tryptophan, likely due to a read error. The rearrangement links TRBV7-9 to TRBJ2-5, with D possibly being TRBD1 (5 bases). Germline CDR1 is SEHNR and CDR2 is FQNEAQ (reference sequence). This CDR3 has 15 residues. Trimming left V 5 bases short and J 0 bases short, with 13 bases between. This chain's CDR3 is CASSRTRPYQETQYC. As DNA, the CDR3 is TGTGCCAGCAGCCGGACACGACCCTACCAAGAGACCCAGTACTGC.

This clonotype was counted many times. The chain couples TRBV27 to TRBJ2-7, with 7 bases matching TRBD2. Germline CDR1 is MNHEY and CDR2 is SMNVEV (reference sequence). With 0 bases clipped from V and 0 bases from J, the junction kept 5 bases outside the gene matches. The CDR3 covers 16 residues. CDR3 in DNA: TGTGCCAGCAGTTTATCCTTACGGGAGGCCTCCTACGAGCAGTACTTC. It codes for CASSLSLREASYEQYF.

This clonotype was detected ten times or more. The genes are TRBV6-2 or TRBV6-3 and TRBJ1-1; no clear D. This CDR3 has 16 amino acids. The germline V and J ends were trimmed by 4 bases and 7 bases, with 22 bases remaining between them. The germline V gene encodes CDR1 MNHEY and CDR2 SVGEGT. The CDR3 region is CASSSRIPLLSGEAFF. CDR3 sequence (DNA): TGTGCCAGCAGTTCTCGGATCCCATTACTATCTGGTGAAGCTTTCTTT.

The table lists this clonotype with a few counts. The chain uses TRBV12-3 or TRBV12-4 and TRBJ2-5; D may be TRBD2 (5 bases). V was pared by 3 bases and J by 1 base, with 12 bases between. The CDR3 sequence is 15 residues long. The DNA for the CDR3 is TGTGCCAGCAGTTTCGGTGAGAGGGCCCAAGAGACCCAGTACTTC. As protein: CASSFGERAQETQYF.

This clonotype was recorded at least ten times. The V call is TRBV5-1, the J call TRBJ2-5; D remains ambiguous. Per the germline V gene, CDR1 is SGHRS and CDR2 is YFSETQ. Trimming removed 5 bases from V and 0 bases from J, with 5 bases in between. This CDR3 region has 12 residues. This chain's CDR3 is CASRSNQETQYF. The CDR3, as DNA: TGCGCCAGCAGGTCTAACCAAGAGACCCAGTACTTC.

The chain has TRBV7-3 and TRBJ1-1; D remains ambiguous. Trimming pared 5 bases from V and 3 bases from J, leaving 16 bases between. The CDR3 covers 15 residues. CDR1 and CDR2 (germline): SGHTA, FQGTGA. CDR3 region: CASSQIGGSDTEAFF. The CDR3 DNA reads TGTGCCAGCAGCCAGATCGGAGGGAGCGACACTGAAGCTTTCTTT. The variable domain in full, with the rest retrieved from reference TRBV7-3 and TRBJ1-1, is GAGVSQTPSNKVTEKGKYVELRCDPISGHTALYWYRQSLGQGPEFLIYFQGTGAADDSGLPNDRFFAVRPEGSVSTLKIQRTERGDSAVYLCASSQIGGSDTEAFFGQGTRLTVV.

This clonotype showed up many times. The rearrangement links TRBV6-2 or TRBV6-3 to TRBJ2-3, with D unresolved. This CDR3 region has 13 residues. The germline V and J ends were trimmed by 5 bases and 4 bases, with 10 bases remaining between them. Germline V lookup: CDR1 MNHEY, CDR2 SVGEGT. The CDR3 loop is CASSQSFPDTQYF. CDR3 in DNA: TGTGCCAGCAGTCAAAGTTTCCCAGATACGCAGTATTTT.

This clonotype was seen at least ten times. The chain links TRBV12-3 or TRBV12-4 to TRBJ1-4; D perhaps matches TRBD1 (5 bases). The CDR3 spans 15 residues. V was pared by 6 bases and J by 6 bases, with 17 bases between. The CDR3 here is CASSRSRDGDEKLFF. DNA for the CDR3: TGTGCCAGCAGCCGGTCCAGGGACGGAGATGAAAAACTGTTTTTT.

This clonotype occurred many times. The V and J genes are TRBV7-9 and TRBJ2-3, with TRBD1 as a possible D gene (6 bases). Germline V gene sequence: CDR1 SEHNR, CDR2 FQNEAQ (reference sequence). This CDR3 spans 15 amino acids. V dropped 5 bases and J dropped 0 bases, with 12 bases sitting between them. The DNA of the CDR3 is TGTGCCAGCAGCCTCAGGGGATTAAGCACAGATACGCAGTATTTT. Its translation: CASSLRGLSTDTQYF.

With respect to this clonotype: The germline gene is not matched at one end of the junction; a read error may be the cause. J is TRBJ1-6 and V is TRBV10-3; a weak D match, TRBD1 (6 bases). CDR3 length equals 14 residues. Germline CDR1 reads ENHRY; CDR2 reads SYGVKD. The CDR3 DNA follows: TGTGCCATTAGGACAGCGGGGGAACGATCACCCCTCAACTTT. Translation gives CAIRTAGERSPLNF.

The table lists this clonotype with many counts. The rearrangement joins TRBV29-1 to TRBJ2-2; weak D call: TRBD2 (5 bases). The V gene's germline CDR1 is SQVTM and CDR2 ANQGSEA. The length of the CDR3 is 15 residues. V gave up 0 bases and J gave up 3 bases, with 11 bases separating them. The CDR3 sequence is CSVEDGRGDTGELFF. The CDR3 DNA is TGCAGCGTTGAAGATGGCCGGGGAGACACCGGGGAGCTGTTTTTT.

This clonotype was seen many times. The V gene is TRBV20-1, the J gene TRBJ1-2, with no clear D. The V and J ends lost 4 bases and 3 bases respectively, with 12 bases between them. Germline V gives CDR1 DFQATT, CDR2 SNEGSKA (reference sequence). This CDR3 has 13 amino acids. The CDR3, as DNA: TGCAGTGCTACTGGACTGGACGACTATGGCTACACCTTC. It is translated as CSATGLDDYGYTF.

This chain links TRBV20-1 with TRBJ1-1, with D tentatively TRBD1 (5 bases). Trimming left V 0 bases short and J 4 bases short, with 12 bases between. CDR1 is DFQATT, CDR2 SNEGSKA, per germline (reference sequence). The CDR3 totals 14 residues. CDR3 loop: CSARDLGGGTEAFF. Written as DNA, the CDR3 is TGCAGTGCTAGAGATTTGGGCGGGGGCACTGAAGCTTTCTTT.

This clonotype occurred many times. The chain links TRBV7-3 to TRBJ2-7, with 7 bases aligning to TRBD2. The germline gives CDR1 SGHTA, CDR2 FQGTGA. The junction had 10 bases not matched to a gene; V was cut back by 0 bases and J by 5 bases. The CDR3 totals 16 residues. In DNA form, the CDR3 reads TGTGCCAGCAGCTTAACGGCGTCTAGCGGAGCTCACGAGCAGTACTTC. Amino acids: CASSLTASSGAHEQYF.

This clonotype was recorded many times. This chain connects TRBV28 to TRBJ2-7, with 8 bases aligning to TRBD2. The CDR3 runs 15 residues. The germline V gene has CDR1 MDHEN and CDR2 SYDVKM. The V and J ends lost 6 bases and 2 bases, in that order; junction bases with no gene match: 9. In DNA, the CDR3 is TGTGCCAGCAGGCCGACTAGCGCGGGGACCTACGAGCAGTACTTC. This gives the protein CASRPTSAGTYEQYF.

This clonotype was counted many times. The CDR3 nucleotides read TGCGCCAGCAGCTTGAGGGCAGGGGGTCAAGAGACCCAGTACTTC. Translated: CASSLRAGGQETQYF. The genes are TRBV5-1 and TRBJ2-5; 7 nucleotides match TRBD1. The V gene end was trimmed by 1 base and the J gene end by 2 bases; junction bases not matched to a gene: 5. Germline V gene data show CDR1 as SGHRS and CDR2 as YFSETQ. CDR3 length: 15 residues. Full variable domain (rest looked up from reference TRBV5-1 and TRBJ2-5): KAGVTQTPRYLIKTRGQQVTLSCSPISGHRSVSWYQQTPGQGLQFLFEYFSETQRNKGNFPGRFSGRQFSNSRSEMNVSTLELGDSALYLCASSLRAGGQETQYFGPGTRLLVL.